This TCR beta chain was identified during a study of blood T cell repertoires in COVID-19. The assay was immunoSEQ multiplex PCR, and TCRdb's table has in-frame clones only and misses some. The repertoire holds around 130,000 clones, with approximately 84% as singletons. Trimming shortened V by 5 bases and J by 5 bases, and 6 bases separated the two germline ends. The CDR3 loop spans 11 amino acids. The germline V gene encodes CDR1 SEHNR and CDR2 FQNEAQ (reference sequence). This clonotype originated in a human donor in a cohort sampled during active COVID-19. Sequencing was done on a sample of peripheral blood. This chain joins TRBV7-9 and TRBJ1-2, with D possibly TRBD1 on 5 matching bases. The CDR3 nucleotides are TGTGCCAGCAGCCCAGGGTATGGCTACACCTTC. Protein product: CASSPGYGYTF.